This T cell receptor beta chain is drawn from a study of brain T cells in children with intractable seizures. This clone has just a few counts. Germline-derived CDR1 and CDR2 are GTSNPN and SVGIG (reference sequence). Germline trimming cut 3 bases from V and 9 bases from J; bases unmatched to any gene: 4. CDR3 length: 11 residues. As to time point: blood from clinic visit 5 months post-surgery; TSC patient then seizure free. Sequenced by immunoSEQ multiplex PCR; TCRdb stores in-frame clones only, minus some. The repertoire holds hundreds of thousands of clones, with 93% as singletons. The chain carries TRBV30 and TRBJ1-1; TRBD1 aligns across 7 bases. The input for sequencing was peripheral blood, taken more than 4 months after surgery. This TCR derives from a boy younger than two with tuberous sclerosis and intractable seizures. Here the CDR3 reads CAWSPQGKAFF. The CDR3 DNA sequence: TGTGCCTGGAGCCCACAGGGGAAAGCTTTCTTT.